The T cell receptor (beta chain) under discussion was sequenced for a study of blood T cells in healthy people across ages. Study-level results: Naive CD4+ cell counts and diversity both ran higher in long-lived than in aged donors. Diversity figures based on one million T cells were deemed too low.

Turning to this clonotype: The target antigen is unknown.

V trimming: 0 bases; J trimming: 8 bases; junction bases outside the gene matches: 7. This CDR3 is 15 amino acids long. Germline V gene data show CDR1 as SGHRS and CDR2 as YFSETQ. Combining a sample-barcoded 5' primer with a J-beta primer mix, a second PCR ran for about 7 to 11 cycles. The authors tagged each cDNA molecule using a template-switch adaptor with 12 random nucleotides. TCRdb re-called the 5' RACE reads through MiXCR, storing one row per CDR3 protein. The table has around 690,000 distinct CDR3 sequences, 58% seen once. No fewer than 7 million PBMCs went into each sample. Source material: blood. This TCR derives from a man aged 55 to 70 in good health. The V gene is TRBV5-1, the J gene TRBJ1-4, with 7 positions matching TRBD1. The CDR3 loop is CASSLVGTAGEKLFF. CDR3 DNA sequence: TGCGCCAGCAGCTTGGTTGGGACAGCTGGCGAAAAACTGTTTTTT.